This TCR beta chain was captured by sequencing in a study of cytomegalovirus exposure and HLA in healthy donors. The study's findings and limits: One later analysis reportedly identified an Asian-associated ancestry cluster that showed fewer N-insertions than the 666-donor mean.

V lost 0 bases to trimming and J lost 4 bases, with 9 bases between them. The CDR3 runs 14 residues. Germline V CDR1 and CDR2: MNHNS, SASEGT. In regard to this clone: Its antigen is unknown.

A multiplex PCR was run with 60 Vbeta primers and 13 Jbeta primers. Only in-frame clones appear in the TCRdb table, and some are missing; sequencing was by immunoSEQ multiplex PCR. The sample has around 210,000 clones, around four fifths seen once. Sequences were obtained from PBMCs. This clonotype originated in a boy aged 5-17 years in good health and CMV-seronegative. The chain couples TRBV6-1 to TRBJ1-2; D gene unclear. CDR3 amino acids: CASSEAGGIYGYTF. CDR3 nucleotide sequence: TGTGCCAGCAGTGAAGCCGGAGGAATCTATGGCTACACCTTC.